These T cell receptor beta chains were read from a single sample in a study of T cells after yellow fever vaccination. Each CDR3 protein gets one entry after TCRdb re-called the 5' RACE reads with MiXCR. Among hundreds of thousands of distinct CDR3 sequences, 9% to 15% were seen once, and the ten largest hold 14% to 15%. Material: PBMCs, obtained on the day of the yellow fever booster vaccination. Every receptor here comes from a man aged 30 to 45 who received the YFV17D yellow fever vaccine. Each CDR3 is given with its conserved first and last residue.

v_gene	j_gene	CDR3aa
TRBV12-3/TRBV12-4	TRBJ2-2	CASSLGTRNTGELFF
TRBV10-3	TRBJ2-3	CAISAPTSTDTQYF
TRBV9	TRBJ2-1	CASSVEGSGRNEQFF
TRBV20-1	TRBJ2-7	CSAQRRADYYEQYF
TRBV18	TRBJ2-7	CASSAGPEQYF
TRBV20-1	TRBJ2-3	CSAIPGGNTDTQYF
TRBV7-2	TRBJ1-2	CASSLFGQVYGYTF
TRBV20-1	TRBJ2-5	CSASGRARQETQYF
TRBV7-9	TRBJ2-7	CASSSRDSPFYEQYF
TRBV27	TRBJ2-5	CASSQGAGLKGETQYF
TRBV7-8	TRBJ1-5	CASSLERSVSNQPQHF
TRBV12-3/TRBV12-4	TRBJ2-5	CASGRLAEETQYF
TRBV12-3/TRBV12-4	TRBJ2-7	CASSPLAGSYEQYF
TRBV24-1	TRBJ2-7	CATSRLVSYEQYF
TRBV12-3/TRBV12-4	TRBJ1-1	CASSLEFGKGTEAFF
TRBV6-1	TRBJ2-2	CASQQTNTGELFF
TRBV7-9	TRBJ2-1	CASSSRYGSGRAGGYNEQFF
TRBV19	TRBJ2-7	CASSITEGTLVRQYF
TRBV7-9	TRBJ1-1	CASRPRTDSNTEAFF
TRBV29-1	TRBJ1-1	CSANPGTANTEAFF
TRBV6-5	TRBJ2-3	CASSYSGLGFTDTQYF
TRBV7-2	TRBJ2-1	CASSLTLSAYNEQFF
TRBV12-3/TRBV12-4	TRBJ1-5	CASSLGARGNQPQHF
TRBV27	TRBJ2-1	CASSLFLRTSGGQFF
TRBV5-1	TRBJ2-7	CASSLPGGYEQYF
TRBV20-1	TRBJ2-5	CSAEWTAQETQYF
TRBV7-2	TRBJ2-5	CASSPWGAGRQETQYF
TRBV6-5	TRBJ2-1	CASSRPVGPYNEQFF
TRBV5-4	TRBJ2-4	CASTRTGSNIQYF
TRBV9	TRBJ2-1	CTSSWGLVNEQFF
TRBV10-3	TRBJ2-5	CAISESGQGARETQYF
TRBV5-6	TRBJ2-7	CASSLGGGHNYEQYF
TRBV7-2	TRBJ2-7	CASSTLAGISYEQYF
TRBV11-1	TRBJ2-3	CASSTPSGISWGTDTQYF
TRBV20-1	TRBJ2-1	CSAVIGNEQFF
TRBV7-8	TRBJ2-2	CASSKPRAGADTGELFF
TRBV3-1	TRBJ2-5	CASSQGTGETQYF
TRBV18	TRBJ1-1	CASSDRQGLNTEAFF
TRBV9	TRBJ2-5	CASSLRGLAGGIEETQYF
TRBV3-1	TRBJ2-7	CASSQERSGLSYYEQYF
TRBV15	TRBJ2-6	CATRTTGAGANVLTF
TRBV10-3	TRBJ2-7	CATPVRDSYEQYF
TRBV20-1	TRBJ2-1	CSARVGTPGHNEQFF
TRBV7-2	TRBJ2-1	CASSQGVAAGYEQFF
TRBV5-5	TRBJ2-2	CASSRLANTGELFF
TRBV7-8	TRBJ1-2	CASSPTPTGDQYGYTF
TRBV10-3	TRBJ2-7	CAISEFLPGTGDGEQYF
TRBV10-3	TRBJ2-1	CAISESWTSANVGEQFF
TRBV12-3/TRBV12-4	TRBJ2-1	CASSPRLAGGIF
TRBV3-1	TRBJ1-5	CASSAGRQPQHF
TRBV5-5	TRBJ2-5	CASSSLAGVQETQYF
TRBV5-1	TRBJ2-1	CASSLGRRAESYEQFF
TRBV7-2	TRBJ2-1	CASSPVAGVSYNEQFF
TRBV4-3	TRBJ2-4	CASSQVGSRGRNIQYF
TRBV7-2	TRBJ2-1	CASSLAGAGPYNEQFF
TRBV7-9	TRBJ2-7	CASSQGLFSYEQYF
TRBV5-1	TRBJ2-7	CASSSGREYSYEQYF
TRBV30	TRBJ2-1	CAWSVGGSINEQFF
TRBV19	TRBJ2-2	CASSTLSGLTGELFF